Included here is one TCR beta chain sequence, with context. V was clipped by 3 bases and J by 7 bases; unmatched bases: 3. Germline CDR1 and CDR2: MDHEN and SYDVKM. The CDR3 has 13 amino acids. Profiled with immunoSEQ multiplex PCR; TCRdb holds only in-frame clones, not every one. The sample holds 150,000 to 200,000 clones, approximately 90% seen once. This entry belongs to a study of blood T cell repertoires in COVID-19. Study overall: Sites across the United States, Italy and Spain contributed samples from acute and convalescent COVID-19.

This chain joins TRBV28 and TRBJ1-2; TRBD1 agrees at 9 bases. Sequenced material: peripheral blood. The receptor comes from a woman of 80 years or more in a cohort sampled during active or convalescent COVID-19. The CDR3 spells CASSFMTGGGYTF. In nucleotides, the CDR3 is TGTGCCAGCAGTTTCATGACAGGGGGTGGCTACACCTTC.